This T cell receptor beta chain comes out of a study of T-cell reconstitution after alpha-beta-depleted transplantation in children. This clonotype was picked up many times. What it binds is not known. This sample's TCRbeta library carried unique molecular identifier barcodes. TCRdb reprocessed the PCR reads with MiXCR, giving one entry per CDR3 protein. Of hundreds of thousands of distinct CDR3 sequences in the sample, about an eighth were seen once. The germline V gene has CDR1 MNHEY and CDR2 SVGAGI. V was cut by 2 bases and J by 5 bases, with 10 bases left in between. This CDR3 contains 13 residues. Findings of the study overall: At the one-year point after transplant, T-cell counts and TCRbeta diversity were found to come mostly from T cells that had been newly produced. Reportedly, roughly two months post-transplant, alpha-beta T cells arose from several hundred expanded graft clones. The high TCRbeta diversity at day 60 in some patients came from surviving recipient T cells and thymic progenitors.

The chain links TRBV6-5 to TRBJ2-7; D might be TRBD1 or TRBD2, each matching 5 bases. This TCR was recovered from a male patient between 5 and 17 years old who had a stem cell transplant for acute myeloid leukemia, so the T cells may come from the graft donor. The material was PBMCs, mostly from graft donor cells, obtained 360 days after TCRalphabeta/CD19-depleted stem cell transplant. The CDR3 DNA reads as TGTGCCAGCAGTTACGAGGGGCGCGACGAGCAGTACTTC. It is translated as CASSYEGRDEQYF.